The 25 T cell receptor beta chains listed next were all sequenced from one sample in a study of CD8+ T cells in alopecia areata. As to treatment: oral pan-JAK inhibitor, 5-10 mg twice daily. cDNA prepared by RNA extraction and subsequent reverse transcription served as the template for sequencing. Measured with immunoSEQ multiplex PCR; TCRdb has only the in-frame clones, and not every one. The profile shows around 100,000 clones, 85% to 90% of them singletons. The sequenced sample was CD8+ T cells sorted from blood, obtained between weeks 30 and 35, from a patient treated with tofacitinib. Receptors originate from a human donor with alopecia areata.

This chain links TRBV4-1 with TRBJ2-7; D may be TRBD1 (6 bases). In germline, CDR1 is MGHRA, CDR2 YSYEKL. V was pared by 1 base and J by 2 bases, with 9 bases between. This CDR3 region has 14 residues. This chain's CDR3 is CASSQGTVTYEQYF. Here the CDR3 DNA reads TGCGCCAGCAGCCAAGGGACAGTGACCTACGAGCAGTACTTC.

The V call is TRBV27, the J call TRBJ1-2, with 12 bases lining up with TRBD1. CDR1 is MNHEY and CDR2 is SMNVEV in the germline V gene (reference sequence). This CDR3 is built from 16 residues. The V gene end was trimmed by 2 bases and the J gene end by 2 bases; junction bases not matched to a gene: 3. CDR3 amino acids: CASSLGGTGGNYGYTF. The CDR3 DNA follows: TGTGCCAGCAGTTTAGGAGGGACAGGGGGCAACTATGGCTACACCTTC.

The rearrangement uses TRBV27 and TRBJ2-1, with D maybe TRBD1 (6 bases). This CDR3 region has 16 residues. Germline CDR1 MNHEY, CDR2 SMNVEV (reference sequence). Trimming pared 5 bases from V and 3 bases from J, leaving 17 bases between. CDR3 bases: TGTGCCAGCAGTCCTATCCGACAGGACCGCTACAATGAGCAGTTCTTC. Residues: CASSPIRQDRYNEQFF.

The genes are TRBV13 and TRBJ2-1; tentatively, D is TRBD2 (5 bases). The V gene's germline CDR1 is PRHDT and CDR2 FYEKMQ (reference sequence). The V end lost 6 bases, the J end lost 9 bases, and 18 bases lay between the germline ends. The CDR3 consists of 14 residues. For the CDR3, the DNA is TGTGCCAGCAGTTCCACCGGGGTCATGGGTGAGCAGTTCTTC. Its protein is CASSSTGVMGEQFF. Full variable domain (remainder filled in from reference TRBV13 and TRBJ2-1): AAGVIQSPRHLIKEKRETATLKCYPIPRHDTVYWYQQGPGQDPQFLISFYEKMQSDKGSIPDRFSAQQFSDYHSELNMSSLELGDSALYFCASSSTGVMGEQFFGPGTRLTVL.

The J gene is TRBJ2-1, the V gene TRBV27; 11 bases align to TRBD2. The junction had 11 bases not matched to a gene; V was cut back by 6 bases and J by 1 base. Per the germline V gene, CDR1 is MNHEY and CDR2 is SMNVEV (reference sequence). The CDR3 length is 18 residues. The CDR3: CASRRVAGGRLSYNEQFF. In DNA, the CDR3 is TGTGCCAGCAGGAGAGTAGCGGGAGGGCGGCTATCCTACAATGAGCAGTTCTTC.

V gene TRBV12-5 combines with J gene TRBJ1-5; possible D gene TRBD1, 6 bases. Germline V gene data show CDR1 as LGHNT and CDR2 as FRNRAP. V lost 3 bases to trimming and J lost 4 bases, with 19 bases between them. This CDR3 region has 17 residues. CDR3 loop: CASGFPLPDSGNQPQHF. For the CDR3, the DNA is TGTGCTAGTGGTTTCCCCCTACCGGACAGTGGAAATCAGCCCCAGCATTTT.

V is TRBV29-1 and J is TRBJ2-5, with D perhaps TRBD1 (6 bases). The DNA end is more similar to TRBJ2-7, so the J call may be wrong. Germline V CDR1 and CDR2: SQVTM, ANQGSEA. The CDR3 is made up of 13 amino acids. The chain's CDR3 is CSAGTQNSYEQYF. The CDR3 DNA reads TGCAGCGCCGGGACACAAAATTCCTACGAGCAGTACTTC.

This clone was observed a few times. This chain connects TRBV4-2 to TRBJ2-7, with D unresolved. Germline CDR1 is LGHNA and CDR2 is YNFKEQ. The CDR3 extends over 11 amino acids. The ends were cut back, 1 base at V and 10 bases at J, with 8 bases in the middle. This CDR3 reads CASSQGTEQYF. In nucleotides, the CDR3 is TGTGCCAGCAGCCAAGGTACAGAACAGTACTTC.

V and J are TRBV2 and TRBJ2-1; D may be TRBD2 (6 bases). With 5 bases removed from V and 9 bases from J, the gap between germline ends came to 14 bases. The CDR3 consists of 13 residues. Germline loops: CDR1 SNHLY, CDR2 FYNNEI. The CDR3 protein is CASSSRGGIEQFF. In DNA form, the CDR3 reads TGTGCCAGCAGTTCCCGTGGCGGGATTGAGCAGTTCTTC. Combining the CDR3 with reference TRBV2 and TRBJ2-1 gives the whole variable domain EPEVTQTPSHQVTQMGQEVILRCVPISNHLYFYWYRQILGQKVEFLVSFYNNEISEKSEIFDDQFSVERPDGSNFTLKIRSTKLEDSAMYFCASSSRGGIEQFFGPGTRLTVL.

The CDR3 reads CSADETGEQFF. DNA for the CDR3: TGCAGTGCGGATGAGACTGGTGAGCAGTTCTTC. This chain joins TRBV20-1 and TRBJ2-1; no reliable D call. CDR3 size: 11 residues. CDR1 and CDR2 from the germline V gene are DFQATT and SNEGSKA (reference sequence). V was shortened by 6 bases and J by 9 bases, with 12 bases between the two germline ends.

The V and J genes are TRBV29-1 and TRBJ2-3; TRBD1 aligns across 8 bases. J was trimmed by 4 bases and V by 5 bases; bases with no gene match: 23. The CDR3 length is 19 residues. Looked up from germline, CDR1 is SQVTM and CDR2 is ANQGSEA. CDR3 sequence (DNA): TGCAGCGTTTTGTATAGGGGGACAGGTGGAGGGAAAGCTCCAGATACGCAGTATTTT. Amino acid sequence: CSVLYRGTGGGKAPDTQYF.

The rearrangement links TRBV11-2 to TRBJ2-2, with 11 positions matching TRBD1. Germline CDR1 and CDR2: SGHAT and FQNNGV. The CDR3 totals 18 residues. V shed 1 base and J 5 bases; nucleotides not matched to a gene: 9. The CDR3 region is CASSLVRMDRGRTGELFF. CDR3 nucleotides: TGTGCCAGCAGCTTAGTTCGGATGGACAGGGGGCGGACCGGGGAGCTGTTTTTT. The full variable domain, with the rest looked up from reference TRBV11-2 and TRBJ2-2, is EAGVAQSPRYKIIEKRQSVAFWCNPISGHATLYWYQQILGQGPKLLIQFQNNGVVDDSQLPKDRFSAERLKGVDSTLKIQPAKLEDSAVYLCASSLVRMDRGRTGELFFGEGSRLTVL.

The J gene is TRBJ1-3, the V gene TRBV10-3, with a tentative D call TRBD1 (5 bases). V dropped 10 bases and J dropped 7 bases, with 32 bases sitting between them. Germline V gives CDR1 ENHRY, CDR2 SYGVKD. This CDR3 has 18 residues. The CDR3 DNA is TGTGCCACGCGAACCGCTCCAGAACATGAGGGGCGGGGGAACACCATATATTTT. It encodes CATRTAPEHEGRGNTIYF.

A note on this clone: The sample contains more than one DNA sequence encoding this CDR3. CDR3 region: CASSFSSKGHEQYF. For the CDR3, the DNA is TGTGCCAGCAGTTTTTCCTCGAAGGGCCACGAGCAGTACTTC. This chain connects TRBV27 to TRBJ2-7; D gene unclear. V was trimmed by 3 bases and J by 5 bases, leaving 14 bases between them. The CDR3 spans 14 residues. Looked up from germline, CDR1 is MNHEY and CDR2 is SMNVEV (reference sequence).

A remark on this clone: The junction and the germline gene differ at one end; a read error may be behind it. The chain couples TRBV2 to TRBJ2-1, with 10 bases matching TRBD2. CDR3 length: 10 amino acids. Germline loops: CDR1 SNHLY, CDR2 FYNNEI. The CDR3 reads CASSGLAGVF. CDR3 bases: TGTGCCAGCAGTGGGCTAGCGGGAGTCTTC.

This clone was seen once. The chain combines TRBV6-5 with TRBJ2-7; perhaps TRBD1 as D (5 bases). The CDR3 length is 13 residues. Germline V gene lookup returns CDR1 MNHEY and CDR2 SVGAGI. Trimming removed 2 bases at V and 1 base at J, with 6 bases between. This chain's CDR3 is CASSYDRSYEQYF. DNA of the CDR3: TGTGCCAGCAGTTACGACAGATCCTACGAGCAGTACTTC.

The V and J genes are TRBV4-1 and TRBJ2-5; the match to TRBD1 covers 8 bases. Trimming took 9 bases from V and 5 from J; bases not matched to a gene: 14. The CDR3 covers 15 residues. The V gene's germline CDR1 is MGHRA and CDR2 YSYEKL. CDR3 residues: CASTRGRGQFETQYF. In DNA form, the CDR3 reads TGCGCCAGTACTCGGGGCAGGGGGCAGTTCGAGACCCAGTACTTC.

The chain is built from TRBV5-1 and TRBJ2-1, with D perhaps TRBD2 (6 bases). The V gene lost 4 bases and the J gene lost 2 bases, with 13 bases spanning the gap. The germline V gene encodes CDR1 SGHRS and CDR2 YFSETQ. CDR3 length equals 15 residues. The CDR3 spells CASSLGSLAYNEQFF. CDR3 DNA: TGCGCCAGCAGCCTCGGGAGCCTCGCCTACAATGAGCAGTTCTTC.

This chain connects TRBV30 to TRBJ2-1; D is unresolved. Trimming took 1 base from V and 15 from J, leaving 10 bases between them. This CDR3 spans 10 amino acids. Germline loops: CDR1 GTSNPN, CDR2 SVGIG (reference sequence). CDR3 sequence (DNA): TGTGCCTGGAGTGGGCTAGTACCGTTCTTC. Its translation is CAWSGLVPFF.

This sequence joins TRBV4-1 and TRBJ2-2, with 8 bases identical to TRBD1. V trimming: 2 bases; J trimming: 4 bases; junction bases outside the gene matches: 0. Per the germline V gene, CDR1 is MGHRA and CDR2 is YSYEKL. The CDR3 extends over 14 amino acids. CDR3 sequence: CASSQTGGTGELFF. The CDR3 DNA is TGCGCCAGCAGCCAAACAGGGGGCACCGGGGAGCTGTTTTTT.

The chain is built from TRBV19 and TRBJ2-1; D possibly corresponds to TRBD2 (5 bases). This CDR3 contains 15 residues. With 1 base removed from V and 2 bases from J, the gap between germline ends came to 9 bases. Germline assignment: CDR1 LNHDA and CDR2 SQIVND (reference sequence). CDR3 loop: CASSIVRGTYNEQFF. In DNA form, the CDR3 reads TGTGCCAGTAGTATAGTTCGGGGAACCTACAATGAGCAGTTCTTC.

The rearrangement links TRBV7-2 to TRBJ1-1, with D unclear. Per the germline V gene, CDR1 is SGHTA and CDR2 is FQGNSA. Trimming pared 6 bases from V and 8 bases from J, leaving 16 bases between. The length of the CDR3 is 13 residues. The CDR3 DNA is TGTGCCAGCAGGGATGCATCGCAGGCCGAAGCTTTCTTT. This encodes CASRDASQAEAFF.

J is TRBJ2-7 and V is TRBV7-9, with 10 bases aligning to TRBD1. The germline gives CDR1 SEHNR, CDR2 FQNEAQ (reference sequence). With 5 bases clipped from V and 4 bases from J, the junction kept 11 bases outside the gene matches. CDR3 size: 16 residues. The CDR3 protein is CASSVGTGALLYEQYF. The CDR3 nucleotides read TGTGCCAGCAGCGTCGGGACAGGGGCTCTACTTTACGAGCAGTACTTC.

This clone appeared a single time. The chain recombines TRBV5-4 with TRBJ1-1, with D perhaps matching TRBD1 (5 bases). Germline V lookup: CDR1 SGHNT, CDR2 YYREEE (reference sequence). This CDR3 has 13 amino acids. Trimming removed 4 bases from V and 10 bases from J, with 17 bases in between. The CDR3 sequence: CASSPSGTVRAFF. DNA for the CDR3: TGTGCCAGCAGCCCTTCCGGGACTGTAAGAGCTTTCTTT.

The chain combines TRBV27 with TRBJ2-2; 7 bases align to TRBD1. The CDR3 extends over 20 amino acids. Trimming cost V 6 bases and J 4 bases; bases outside gene matches: 23. Looked up from germline, CDR1 is MNHEY and CDR2 is SMNVEV (reference sequence). For the CDR3, the DNA is TGTGCCAGCAGCTTCAGCTCTGACAGGGTCTCCCACCAAAGCACCGGGGAGCTGTTTTTT. It yields the protein CASSFSSDRVSHQSTGELFF.